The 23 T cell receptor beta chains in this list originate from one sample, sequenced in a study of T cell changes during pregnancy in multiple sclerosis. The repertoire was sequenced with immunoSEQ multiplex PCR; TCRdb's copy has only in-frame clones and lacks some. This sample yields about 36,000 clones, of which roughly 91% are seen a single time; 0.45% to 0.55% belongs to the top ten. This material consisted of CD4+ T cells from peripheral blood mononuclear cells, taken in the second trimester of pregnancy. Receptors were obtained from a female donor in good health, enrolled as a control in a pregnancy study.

DNA for the CDR3: TGTGCCAGCAGGTTACAGGGGCCCGGAAACACCATATATTTT. This codes for CASRLQGPGNTIYF. This sequence joins TRBV6-5 and TRBJ1-3; 7 positions agree with TRBD1. The CDR3 consists of 14 residues. The germline CDR1 and CDR2 sequences are MNHEY and SVGAGI. Germline trimming cut 6 bases from V and 4 bases from J; bases unmatched to any gene: 6.

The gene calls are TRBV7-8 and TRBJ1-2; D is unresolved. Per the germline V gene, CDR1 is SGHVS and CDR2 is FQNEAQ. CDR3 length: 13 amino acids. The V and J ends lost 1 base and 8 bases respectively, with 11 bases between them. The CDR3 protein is CASSLDLGSGYTF. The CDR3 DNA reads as TGTGCCAGCAGCTTAGATTTGGGCTCGGGCTACACCTTC.

The CDR3 spells CASQNRGGAQPQHF. The CDR3 region has the DNA TGCGCCTCCCAAAACCGGGGGGGCGCGCAGCCCCAGCATTTT. The J gene is TRBJ1-5, the V gene TRBV10-2; D perhaps matches TRBD1 (6 bases). The length of the CDR3 is 14 residues. The V end was cut by 11 bases, the J end by 7 bases, with 21 bases between. Germline loops: CDR1 WSHSY, CDR2 SAAADI.

The CDR3 nucleotides are TGCGCCAGCAGCTTGTCAGGTGAGATCTCCTACGAGCAGTACTTC. Its protein product is CASSLSGEISYEQYF. The V gene is TRBV5-1, the J gene TRBJ2-7, with D hard to call. CDR3 length: 15 amino acids. Per germline, CDR1 SGHRS and CDR2 YFSETQ. The V end was cut by 1 base, the J end by 0 bases, with 11 bases between.

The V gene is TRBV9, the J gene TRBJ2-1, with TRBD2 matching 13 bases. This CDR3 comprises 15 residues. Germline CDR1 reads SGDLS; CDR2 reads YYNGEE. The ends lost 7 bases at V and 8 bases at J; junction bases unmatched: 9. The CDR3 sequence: CASRRGTSGVDEQFF. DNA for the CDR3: TGTGCCAGCCGGAGGGGGACTAGCGGGGTGGATGAGCAGTTCTTC. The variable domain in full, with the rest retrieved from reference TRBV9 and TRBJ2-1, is DSGVTQTPKHLITATGQRVTLRCSPRSGDLSVYWYQQSLDQGLQFLIQYYNGEERAKGNILERFSAQQFPDLHSELNLSSLELGDSALYFCASRRGTSGVDEQFFGPGTRLTVL.

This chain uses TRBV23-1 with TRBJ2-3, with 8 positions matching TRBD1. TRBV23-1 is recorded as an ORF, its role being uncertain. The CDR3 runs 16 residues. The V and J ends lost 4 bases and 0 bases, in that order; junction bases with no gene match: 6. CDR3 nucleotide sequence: TGCGCCAGCAGTCGGCCCGGGACAGGTAGCACAGATACGCAGTATTTT. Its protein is CASSRPGTGSTDTQYF.

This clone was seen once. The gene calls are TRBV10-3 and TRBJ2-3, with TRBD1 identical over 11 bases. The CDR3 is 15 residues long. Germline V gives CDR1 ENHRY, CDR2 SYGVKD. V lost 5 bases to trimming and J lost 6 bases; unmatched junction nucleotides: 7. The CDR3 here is CAISTRTGGLDTQYF. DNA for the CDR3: TGTGCCATCAGTACACGGACAGGGGGCCTGGATACGCAGTATTTT.

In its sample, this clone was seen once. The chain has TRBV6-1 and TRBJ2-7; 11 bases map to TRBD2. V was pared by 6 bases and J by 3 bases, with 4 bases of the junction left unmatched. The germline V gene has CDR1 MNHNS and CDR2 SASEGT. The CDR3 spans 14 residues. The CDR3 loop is CASSRTSGLYEQYF. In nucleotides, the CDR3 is TGTGCCAGCAGCCGGACTAGCGGGCTCTACGAGCAGTACTTC.

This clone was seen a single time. CDR3 nucleotides: TGCGCCAGCAGCCTTATTACAGGGGTGAAGGGCTACACCTTC. Protein: CASSLITGVKGYTF. The chain recombines TRBV4-1 with TRBJ1-2, with 7 bases matching TRBD1. V gave up 4 bases and J gave up 8 bases; unmatched junction bases: 10. The V gene's germline CDR1 is MGHRA and CDR2 YSYEKL. The CDR3 extends over 14 amino acids.

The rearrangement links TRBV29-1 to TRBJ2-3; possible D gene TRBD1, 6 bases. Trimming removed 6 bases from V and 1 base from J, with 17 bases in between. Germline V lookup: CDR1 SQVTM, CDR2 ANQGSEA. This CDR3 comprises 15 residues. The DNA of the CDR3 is TGCAGCGTGGAAATGGGTAACAGGGGCACAGATACGCAGTATTTT. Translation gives CSVEMGNRGTDTQYF.

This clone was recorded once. The CDR3 region is CASSQTGGAIYNEQFF. The CDR3 DNA reads as TGTGCCAGCAGCCAGACAGGGGGCGCAATCTACAATGAGCAGTTCTTC. The chain employs TRBV7-2 and TRBJ2-1; 10 bases map to TRBD1. Germline V gene sequence: CDR1 SGHTA, CDR2 FQGNSA. Trimming removed 5 bases from V and 3 bases from J; junction bases left unmatched: 7. This CDR3 is built from 16 residues.

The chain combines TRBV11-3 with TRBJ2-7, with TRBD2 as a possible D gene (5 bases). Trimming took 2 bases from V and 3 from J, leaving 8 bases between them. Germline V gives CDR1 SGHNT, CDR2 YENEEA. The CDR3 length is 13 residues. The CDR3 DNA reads TGTGCCAGCAGCTTAATCGGGGACTACGAGCAGTACTTC. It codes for CASSLIGDYEQYF.

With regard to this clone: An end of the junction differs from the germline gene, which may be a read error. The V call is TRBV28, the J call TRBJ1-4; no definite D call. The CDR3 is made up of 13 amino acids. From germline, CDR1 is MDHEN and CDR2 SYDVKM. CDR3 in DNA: TGTGCCAGCAAGGCCCAGACCCTACCCAAAGCGCTTTTT. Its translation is CASKAQTLPKALF.

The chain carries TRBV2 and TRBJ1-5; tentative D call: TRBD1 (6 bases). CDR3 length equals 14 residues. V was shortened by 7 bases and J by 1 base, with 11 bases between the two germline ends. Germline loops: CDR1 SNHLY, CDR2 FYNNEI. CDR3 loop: CASMGAPSNQPQHF. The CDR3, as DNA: TGTGCCAGCATGGGGGCCCCGAGCAATCAGCCCCAGCATTTT. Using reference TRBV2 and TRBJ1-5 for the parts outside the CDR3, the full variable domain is EPEVTQTPSHQVTQMGQEVILRCVPISNHLYFYWYRQILGQKVEFLVSFYNNEISEKSEIFDDQFSVERPDGSNFTLKIRSTKLEDSAMYFCASMGAPSNQPQHFGDGTRLSIL.

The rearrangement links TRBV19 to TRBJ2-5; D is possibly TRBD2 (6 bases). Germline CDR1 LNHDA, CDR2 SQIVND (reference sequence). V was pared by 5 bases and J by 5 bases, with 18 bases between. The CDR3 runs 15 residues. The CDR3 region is CASSDDSGPLETQYF. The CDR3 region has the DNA TGTGCCAGTAGTGACGATAGCGGCCCGTTGGAGACCCAGTACTTC. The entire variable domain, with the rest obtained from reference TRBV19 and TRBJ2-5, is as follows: DGGITQSPKYLFRKEGQNVTLSCEQNLNHDAMYWYRQDPGQGLRLIYYSQIVNDFQKGDIAEGYSVSREKKESFPLTVTSAQKNPTAFYLCASSDDSGPLETQYFGPGTRLLVL.

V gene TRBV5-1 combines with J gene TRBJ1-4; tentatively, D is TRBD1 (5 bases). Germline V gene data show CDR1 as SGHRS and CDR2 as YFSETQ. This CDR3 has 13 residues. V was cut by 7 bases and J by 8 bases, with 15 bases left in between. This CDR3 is CASRPGEGEKLFF. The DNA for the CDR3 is TGCGCCAGCCGTCCGGGGGAAGGGGAAAAACTGTTTTTT.

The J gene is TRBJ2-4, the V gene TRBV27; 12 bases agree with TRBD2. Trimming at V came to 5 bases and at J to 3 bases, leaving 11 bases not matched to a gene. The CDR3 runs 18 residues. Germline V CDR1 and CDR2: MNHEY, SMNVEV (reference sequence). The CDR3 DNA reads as TGTGCCAGCAGTCCCTCTCTCGGACTAGCGGGATTCAAAAACATTCAGTACTTC. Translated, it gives CASSPSLGLAGFKNIQYF.

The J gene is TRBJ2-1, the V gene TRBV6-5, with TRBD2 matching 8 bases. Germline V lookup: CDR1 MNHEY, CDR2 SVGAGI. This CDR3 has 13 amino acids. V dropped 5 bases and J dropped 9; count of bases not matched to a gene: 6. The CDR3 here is CASSPPAGVEQFF. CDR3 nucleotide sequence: TGTGCCAGCAGTCCCCCAGCGGGGGTTGAGCAGTTCTTC.

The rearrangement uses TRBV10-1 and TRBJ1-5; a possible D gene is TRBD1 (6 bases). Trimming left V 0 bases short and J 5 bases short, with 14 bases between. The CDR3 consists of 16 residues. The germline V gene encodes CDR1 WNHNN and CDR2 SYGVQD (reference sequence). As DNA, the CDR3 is TGCGCCAGCAGTGAGTCGTACATGCAGGGGCATCAGCCCCAGCATTTT. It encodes CASSESYMQGHQPQHF.

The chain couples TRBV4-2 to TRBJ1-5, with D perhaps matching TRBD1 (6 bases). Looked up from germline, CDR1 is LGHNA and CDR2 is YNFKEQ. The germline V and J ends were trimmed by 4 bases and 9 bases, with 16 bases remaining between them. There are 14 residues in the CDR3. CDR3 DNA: TGTGCCAGCAGCCCGGAGACAGGAATCAGGCCCCAGCATTTT. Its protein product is CASSPETGIRPQHF.

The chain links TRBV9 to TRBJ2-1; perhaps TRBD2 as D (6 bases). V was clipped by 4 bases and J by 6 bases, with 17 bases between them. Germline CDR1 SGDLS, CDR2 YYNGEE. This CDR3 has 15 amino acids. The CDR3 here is CASSPREAARNEQFF. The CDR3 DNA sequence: TGTGCCAGCAGCCCAAGGGAGGCGGCGCGCAATGAGCAGTTCTTC.

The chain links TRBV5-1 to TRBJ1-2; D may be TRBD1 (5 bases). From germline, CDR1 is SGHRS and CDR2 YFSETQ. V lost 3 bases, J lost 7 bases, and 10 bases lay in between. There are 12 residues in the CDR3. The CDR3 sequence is CASSSGLSGYTF. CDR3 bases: TGCGCCAGCAGCTCAGGGTTGAGTGGCTACACCTTC. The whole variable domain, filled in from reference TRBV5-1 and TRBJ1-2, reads KAGVTQTPRYLIKTRGQQVTLSCSPISGHRSVSWYQQTPGQGLQFLFEYFSETQRNKGNFPGRFSGRQFSNSRSEMNVSTLELGDSALYLCASSSGLSGYTFGSGTRLTVV.

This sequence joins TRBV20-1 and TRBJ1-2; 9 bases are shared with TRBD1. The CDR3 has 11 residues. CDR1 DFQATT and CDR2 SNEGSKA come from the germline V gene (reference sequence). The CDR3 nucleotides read TGCAGCGCCGGGACAGGGAACGGCTACACCTTC. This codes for CSAGTGNGYTF.